A single sample is the source of the 3 T cell receptor beta chains below, sequenced in a study of CD8+ T cells in alopecia areata. RNA extraction was followed by reverse transcription into cDNA, which acted as the sequencing template. Profiled with immunoSEQ multiplex PCR; TCRdb holds only in-frame clones, not every one. Of 50,000 to 80,000 clones listed, 44% were seen once; the top ten hold about 51%. The sample was NKG2D-low CD8+ T cells sorted from blood. Source of these receptors: a human donor with alopecia areata.

This clone has a handful of counts. This chain links TRBV29-1 with TRBJ1-2; D remains ambiguous. The germline V gene encodes CDR1 SQVTM and CDR2 ANQGSEA. The V and J ends lost 6 bases and 8 bases respectively, with 28 bases between them. The CDR3 has 16 residues. CDR3 loop: CSVGPAGGPARGGYTF. CDR3 sequence (DNA): TGCAGCGTGGGCCCCGCGGGTGGGCCGGCGCGAGGCGGCTACACCTTC.

The chain joins TRBV30 to TRBJ2-1; D ambiguous. Trimming shortened V by 0 bases and J by 2 bases, and 2 bases separated the two germline ends. CDR3 size: 12 residues. From germline, CDR1 is GTSNPN and CDR2 SVGIG (reference sequence). CDR3 protein: CAWSVPYNEQFF. In DNA, the CDR3 is TGTGCCTGGAGTGTACCCTACAATGAGCAGTTCTTC.

The chain links TRBV6-5 to TRBJ2-7, with D possibly TRBD1 on 5 matching bases. The CDR3 sequence is 15 residues long. The germline gives CDR1 MNHEY, CDR2 SVGAGI. V was trimmed by 0 bases and J by 0 bases, leaving 9 bases between them. CDR3 in DNA: TGTGCCAGCAGTTACTCGATAGGGGACTCCTACGAGCAGTACTTC. The encoded protein is CASSYSIGDSYEQYF.